The clone carrying this T cell receptor beta chain turned up a few times. Its antigen is currently unknown. The sample comes from a study of cytomegalovirus exposure and HLA in healthy donors. Amplification used 60 Vbeta primers and 13 Jbeta primers. TCRdb's copy holds only in-frame clones and misses some; the assay was immunoSEQ multiplex PCR. Of some 98,000 clones listed, roughly a tenth are singletons. This CDR3 contains 14 residues. Trimming took 6 bases from V and 6 from J, leaving 15 bases between them. The germline V gene encodes CDR1 LNHNV and CDR2 YYDKDF (reference sequence). Overall study findings and caveats: Information on immune exposure was restricted to one variable (CMV serostatus). The authors listed 150 to 200 TCR beta chains as cytomegalovirus-associated. In a later analysis, across HLA loci, associated TCR counts were highest for DRB1, lowest for HLA-C. The likely explanation for a cluster of highly shared sequence variants was sequencing artifact.

J is TRBJ2-1 and V is TRBV15; D is possibly TRBD2 (6 bases). This TCR came from a man aged 45-65 years in good health and CMV-seropositive. Sequenced sample: PBMCs. The CDR3 protein is CATSPAAGGNEQFF. The CDR3 nucleotides read TGTGCCACCAGTCCCGCAGCCGGGGGCAATGAGCAGTTCTTC.